The next 20 T cell receptor beta chains were all read from a single sample in a study of OX40 agonist ivuxolimab in advanced cancers. Sequenced by immunoSEQ multiplex PCR; TCRdb stores in-frame clones only, minus some. The repertoire holds 70,000 or so clones, around four fifths seen once, with about 2.1% in the top ten. Sequences were derived from CD4+ or CD8+ T cells sorted from blood, sampled in a trial of the OX40 agonist ivuxolimab. The receptors derive from an adult with an advanced solid tumor such as melanoma, head and neck, liver or kidney cancer.

The chain has TRBV6-1 and TRBJ1-1; D ambiguous. V lost 8 bases, J lost 3 bases, and 10 bases lay in between. The CDR3 totals 12 residues. Looked up from germline, CDR1 is MNHNS and CDR2 is SASEGT. CDR3 coding DNA: TGTGCCAGCCGGGATTGGGACACTGAAGCTTTCTTT. This encodes CASRDWDTEAFF.

The chain has TRBV6-1 and TRBJ2-1; 12 bases fit TRBD2. The trim removed 4 bases at V and 7 bases at J, leaving 11 bases unmatched. The CDR3 consists of 17 residues. From germline, CDR1 is MNHNS and CDR2 SASEGT. The CDR3 region is CASSAQPTSGSPNEQFF. CDR3 DNA sequence: TGTGCCAGCAGTGCCCAACCGACTAGCGGGAGCCCTAATGAGCAGTTCTTC.

The V gene is TRBV4-1, the J gene TRBJ2-7; the match to TRBD1 covers 8 bases. The V gene's germline CDR1 is MGHRA and CDR2 YSYEKL. The J segment lost 0 bases and the V segment lost 1 base, leaving 2 bases of the junction unmatched. This CDR3 contains 15 residues. The CDR3 DNA reads as TGCGCCAGCAGCCAAGGTACAGGGGGCTCCTACGAGCAGTACTTC. As protein: CASSQGTGGSYEQYF.

The V gene is TRBV18, the J gene TRBJ2-5; 15 bases align to TRBD2. V lost 2 bases and J lost 2; bases outside the gene matches: 3. The germline gives CDR1 KGHSH, CDR2 LQKENI. This CDR3 has 17 amino acids. In DNA, the CDR3 is TGTGCCAGCTCACCAAGTGGACTAGCGGGAGGGCAAGAGACCCAGTACTTC. Translated: CASSPSGLAGGQETQYF.

The chain joins TRBV9 to TRBJ2-7; no definite D call. The V gene lost 4 bases and the J gene lost 6 bases, with 11 bases spanning the gap. The length of the CDR3 is 12 residues. From germline, CDR1 is SGDLS and CDR2 YYNGEE. CDR3: CASSLGGSEQYF. The CDR3 DNA sequence: TGTGCCAGCAGCTTAGGTGGGTCCGAGCAGTACTTC.

The V gene is TRBV5-1, the J gene TRBJ2-2; D remains unclear. Trimming took 1 base from V and 5 from J, leaving 12 bases between them. This CDR3 is built from 15 residues. CDR1 is SGHRS and CDR2 is YFSETQ in the germline V gene. In DNA, the CDR3 is TGCGCCAGCAGCTTGATGCCGGGTGGGACCGGGGAGCTGTTTTTT. Translation gives CASSLMPGGTGELFF.

The chain uses TRBV5-1 and TRBJ1-1; D remains ambiguous. The CDR3 has 15 amino acids. From germline, CDR1 is SGHRS and CDR2 YFSETQ. V shed 1 base and J shed 1 base, with 11 bases lying between them. CDR3 region: CASSLSTAANTEAFF. DNA of the CDR3: TGCGCCAGCAGCTTGAGTACTGCAGCGAACACTGAAGCTTTCTTT. Complete variable domain (other parts from reference TRBV5-1 and TRBJ1-1): KAGVTQTPRYLIKTRGQQVTLSCSPISGHRSVSWYQQTPGQGLQFLFEYFSETQRNKGNFPGRFSGRQFSNSRSEMNVSTLELGDSALYLCASSLSTAANTEAFFGQGTRLTVV.

This sequence joins TRBV18 and TRBJ2-2; 9 positions match TRBD1. This CDR3 comprises 15 residues. With 5 bases clipped from V and 1 base from J, the junction kept 2 bases outside the gene matches. Germline CDR1 is KGHSH and CDR2 is LQKENI. The CDR3 here is CASSAGQGNTGELFF. The CDR3 bases are TGTGCCAGCTCAGCGGGACAGGGGAACACCGGGGAGCTGTTTTTT.

The chain carries TRBV7-2 and TRBJ2-1; no definite D call. The CDR3 is made up of 12 amino acids. Trimming cost V 2 bases and J 10 bases, with 9 bases left between them. Germline V gives CDR1 SGHTA, CDR2 FQGNSA. CDR3 in amino acids: CASSLYDREQFF. In nucleotides, the CDR3 is TGTGCCAGCAGCTTATACGACCGAGAGCAGTTCTTC.

This clone was seen more than once but under ten times. V usage is TRBV18 and J usage is TRBJ2-5, with a possible D match to TRBD2 (6 bases). The CDR3 covers 14 residues. V was shortened by 0 bases and J by 5 bases, with 10 bases between the two germline ends. CDR1 KGHSH and CDR2 LQKENI come from the germline V gene. Here the CDR3 DNA reads TGTGCCAGCTCACCACCGGTTGGGAGGGAGACCCAGTACTTC. Translated, it gives CASSPPVGRETQYF.

This clone has a single count. The chain carries TRBV19 and TRBJ2-5; 10 nucleotides agree with TRBD1. V gave up 4 bases and J gave up 5 bases; unmatched junction bases: 7. This CDR3 is 15 amino acids long. Germline values: CDR1 LNHDA, CDR2 SQIVND (reference sequence). The CDR3 protein is CASSKRDRGRETQYF. In nucleotides, the CDR3 is TGTGCCAGTAGTAAGCGGGACAGGGGTCGGGAGACCCAGTACTTC.

The V call is TRBV5-1, the J call TRBJ2-5; D could derive from TRBD1 or TRBD2 (7 bases each). This CDR3 is 15 amino acids long. Germline V gene sequence: CDR1 SGHRS, CDR2 YFSETQ. The V gene lost 3 bases and the J gene lost 4 bases, with 16 bases spanning the gap. The chain's CDR3 is CASSSTGTIRETQYF. CDR3 DNA sequence: TGCGCCAGCAGCTCGACAGGGACTATCCGAGAGACCCAGTACTTC.

The gene calls are TRBV2 and TRBJ1-2; D unclear. The CDR3 has 14 residues. Looked up from germline, CDR1 is SNHLY and CDR2 is FYNNEI. V gave up 1 base and J gave up 8 bases, with 14 bases separating them. The CDR3 DNA reads as TGTGCCAGCAGTGAAGAACGACGGGAAAGGGGCTACACCTTC. Translation gives CASSEERRERGYTF.

The chain has TRBV6-5 and TRBJ1-2; no reliable D call. The CDR3 runs to 12 residues. V lost 2 bases and J 8 bases, leaving 9 bases between the germline ends. Germline V gene data show CDR1 as MNHEY and CDR2 as SVGAGI. The CDR3 DNA follows: TGTGCCAGCAGTTACGGTGGTTCAGGCTACACCTTC. This translates into CASSYGGSGYTF.

The chain links TRBV5-1 to TRBJ2-3, with 9 bases that match TRBD1. CDR3 size: 16 residues. Per the germline V gene, CDR1 is SGHRS and CDR2 is YFSETQ. The V segment lost 4 bases and the J segment 0 bases; nucleotides outside the gene matches: 6. CDR3 DNA: TGCGCCAGCAGCAGGACAGGGGATTCTAGCACAGATACGCAGTATTTT. Encoded protein: CASSRTGDSSTDTQYF.

V usage is TRBV11-2 and J usage is TRBJ1-2, with TRBD1 matching over 7 bases. Germline CDR1 is SGHAT and CDR2 is FQNNGV. J lost 7 bases, V lost 4 bases, and 12 bases had no gene match. CDR3 length: 15 amino acids. CDR3 sequence: CASSSSTGPRGGYTF. Written as DNA, the CDR3 is TGTGCCAGCAGCTCCTCGACAGGGCCAAGGGGTGGCTACACCTTC.

The V gene is TRBV4-2, the J gene TRBJ2-7; D is unclear. Germline V gene data show CDR1 as LGHNA and CDR2 as YNFKEQ. This CDR3 has 14 amino acids. V was cut by 4 bases and J by 4 bases, with 14 bases left in between. CDR3 DNA: TGTGCCAGCAGCCCGAGACAAGGCCGATACGAGCAGTACTTC. Its protein is CASSPRQGRYEQYF.

The chain uses TRBV18 and TRBJ1-4, with 8 bases aligning to TRBD1. Germline lookup yields CDR1 KGHSH and CDR2 LQKENI. The V segment lost 6 bases and the J segment 5 bases; nucleotides outside the gene matches: 5. CDR3 size: 14 residues. The CDR3 nucleotides are TGTGCCAGCTCCCGGACAGGGAGAAATGAAAAACTGTTTTTT. This encodes CASSRTGRNEKLFF.

This chain links TRBV6-5 with TRBJ1-1, with 7 bases identical to TRBD1. The CDR3 is made up of 14 amino acids. Germline values: CDR1 MNHEY, CDR2 SVGAGI. After removal of 8 bases from V and 4 bases from J, the junction contained 10 bases not matched to a gene. The CDR3 DNA reads TGTGCCAGCCGAACGACAGGGCGCGGCACTGAAGCTTTCTTT. Translating gives CASRTTGRGTEAFF.

This rearrangement joins TRBV5-4 to TRBJ1-2; no clear D. The V and J ends lost 4 bases and 8 bases respectively, with 21 bases between them. This CDR3 has 15 residues. Germline V lookup: CDR1 SGHNT, CDR2 YYREEE (reference sequence). CDR3 bases: TGTGCCAGCAGCGAATACCCGGGCACCTTGGCGGGCTACACCTTC. Translating gives CASSEYPGTLAGYTF.